Following are 32 T cell receptor beta chains from one sample sequenced in a study of blood T cell repertoires in COVID-19. Sequencing used immunoSEQ multiplex PCR; TCRdb keeps in-frame clones, though not all of them. This sample has about 320,000 clones, with 85% to 95% found just once. The specimen sequenced was PBMCs or T cells enriched from blood (not recorded which). Receptors originate from a woman younger than 45 who had been exposed to COVID-19.

V usage is TRBV18 and J usage is TRBJ1-3; 7 positions agree with TRBD1. Trimming at V came to 6 bases and at J to 2 bases, leaving 7 bases not matched to a gene. In germline, CDR1 is KGHSH, CDR2 LQKENI. The CDR3 length is 15 residues. The CDR3 sequence: CASSQDRLPGNTIYF. DNA for the CDR3: TGTGCCAGCTCCCAGGACAGGCTCCCTGGAAACACCATATATTTT. Looking up the rest from reference TRBV18 and TRBJ1-3 gives the full variable domain: NAGVMQNPRHLVRRRGQEARLRCSPMKGHSHVYWYRQLPEEGLKFMVYLQKENIIDESGMPKERFSAEFPKEGPSILRIQQVVRGDSAAYFCASSQDRLPGNTIYFGEGSWLTVV.

This chain links TRBV6-5 with TRBJ2-1, with TRBD2 matching over 7 bases. V lost 6 bases, J lost 5 bases, and 10 bases stayed unmatched. CDR3 length: 15 residues. The germline CDR1 and CDR2 sequences are MNHEY and SVGAGI. CDR3 nucleotides: TGTGCCAGCAGCCCATACCTAGCGGCCCACAATGAGCAGTTCTTC. Its protein is CASSPYLAAHNEQFF.

The chain is built from TRBV2 and TRBJ1-2; weak D call: TRBD1 (5 bases). CDR3 length: 13 residues. The germline CDR1 and CDR2 sequences are SNHLY and FYNNEI. Trimming stripped 2 bases from V and 7 bases from J, with 11 bases between. The CDR3: CASSEWQGSGYTF. DNA of the CDR3: TGTGCCAGCAGTGAATGGCAGGGTAGTGGCTACACCTTC.

The V gene is TRBV9, the J gene TRBJ2-1, with 10 bases identical to TRBD2. Germline values: CDR1 SGDLS, CDR2 YYNGEE. This CDR3 comprises 14 residues. Unmatched junction bases numbered 5, after V lost 3 bases and J lost 8 bases. The CDR3 reads CASSASGGIDEQFF. The CDR3 DNA sequence: TGTGCCAGCAGCGCTAGCGGGGGTATCGATGAGCAGTTCTTC.

The chain joins TRBV30 to TRBJ1-1, with D unclear. The CDR3 is made up of 13 amino acids. Between the trimmed V and J ends, which lost 0 bases and 5 bases, there was a span of 10 bases. The germline CDR1 and CDR2 sequences are GTSNPN and SVGIG (reference sequence). CDR3 DNA: TGTGCCTGGAGTGTACTGGGAGGAACTGAAGCTTTCTTT. This translates into CAWSVLGGTEAFF.

The genes are TRBV7-2 and TRBJ2-2; TRBD2 matches 9 bases. The CDR3 length is 15 residues. V shed 5 bases and J 6 bases; nucleotides not matched to a gene: 7. Germline CDR1 and CDR2: SGHTA and FQGNSA. The CDR3 sequence is CASSQEASGAGELFF. The CDR3 DNA reads as TGTGCCAGCAGCCAGGAGGCTAGCGGGGCCGGGGAGCTGTTTTTT.

The rearrangement uses TRBV15 and TRBJ2-5; no clear D gene. The CDR3 loop spans 14 amino acids. V was clipped by 3 bases and J by 5 bases, with 13 bases between them. In germline, CDR1 is LNHNV, CDR2 YYDKDF (reference sequence). The CDR3 spells CATSRSPVGETQYF. Here the CDR3 DNA reads TGTGCCACCAGCAGGTCCCCTGTCGGGGAGACCCAGTACTTC.

Notes on this clone: Other nucleotide sequences from this sample produce the same CDR3. DNA of the CDR3: TGTGCCAGTAGTACCGGGACACCAAATTCACCCCTCCACTTT. It encodes CASSTGTPNSPLHF. The chain couples TRBV19 to TRBJ1-6, with a possible D match to TRBD1 (6 bases). CDR3 length: 14 residues. Germline loops: CDR1 LNHDA, CDR2 SQIVND (reference sequence). V was clipped by 4 bases and J by 7 bases, with 11 bases between them.

The V gene is TRBV12-3 or TRBV12-4, the J gene TRBJ1-1, with a possible D match to TRBD1 (5 bases). Trimming took off 0 bases at V and 4 bases at J, with 6 bases between the two ends. CDR3 length: 13 amino acids. In DNA form, the CDR3 reads TGTGCCAGCAGTTTAGCGGGGGGCACTGAAGCTTTCTTT. It encodes CASSLAGGTEAFF.

The chain uses TRBV21-1 and TRBJ1-5. TRBV21-1 is a pseudogene. CDR3 length equals 16 residues. In DNA, the CDR3 is TGTGCCAGCAGCCCCCGGGGGTCTTGGGGCAATCAGCCCCAGCATTTT. The encoded protein is CASSPRGSWGNQPQHF.

The rearrangement joins TRBV6-2 or TRBV6-3 to TRBJ2-4; perhaps TRBD1 as D (5 bases). The CDR3 has 14 residues. V shed 5 bases and J shed 4 bases, with 12 bases lying between them. The germline V gene encodes CDR1 MNHEY and CDR2 SVGEGT. The CDR3 loop reads CASSNDRIKNIQYF. Here the CDR3 DNA reads TGTGCCAGCAGTAACGACAGAATTAAAAACATTCAGTACTTC.

The chain uses TRBV7-9 and TRBJ1-2, with D perhaps matching TRBD1 (6 bases). Trimming took 1 base from V and 2 from J, leaving 11 bases between them. CDR1 and CDR2 from the germline V gene are SEHNR and FQNEAQ (reference sequence). The CDR3 is 15 residues long. Here the CDR3 reads CASSLGRQANYGYTF. CDR3 DNA: TGTGCCAGCAGCTTAGGGCGACAGGCGAACTATGGCTACACCTTC.

The chain links TRBV11-2 to TRBJ1-1; 10 bases map to TRBD1. CDR1 is SGHAT and CDR2 is FQNNGV in the germline V gene. This CDR3 has 14 residues. Losses at the gene ends were 1 base for V and 12 bases for J; bases not matched to a gene: 8. CDR3 sequence (DNA): TGTGCCAGCAGCTTAGTCTCGGACAGGGGGAGACCTTTCTTT. It yields the protein CASSLVSDRGRPFF.

The chain is built from TRBV6-5 and TRBJ2-7, with 10 bases identical to TRBD1. CDR1 and CDR2 (germline): MNHEY, SVGAGI. This CDR3 contains 14 residues. V was pared by 6 bases and J by 2 bases, with 4 bases of the junction left unmatched. CDR3 DNA sequence: TGTGCCAGCAGCGGGACAGGGGACACCTACGAGCAGTACTTC. This encodes CASSGTGDTYEQYF.

J is TRBJ1-2 and V is TRBV7-6; D is perhaps TRBD1 (6 bases). The CDR3 spans 14 residues. The V end lost 5 bases, the J end lost 3 bases, and 13 bases lay between the germline ends. Germline CDR1 SGHVS, CDR2 FNYEAQ. CDR3 sequence reads: CASSPGVRDYGYTF. The CDR3 DNA is TGTGCCAGCAGCCCAGGGGTACGGGACTATGGCTACACCTTC.

The chain employs TRBV7-6 and TRBJ2-7, with 7 bases fitting TRBD1. The CDR3 is 14 residues long. Germline lookup yields CDR1 SGHVS and CDR2 FNYEAQ. J lost 0 bases, V lost 4 bases, and 3 bases had no gene match. The CDR3 region is CASSYGTDSYEQYF. The CDR3 DNA reads TGTGCCAGCAGCTACGGGACAGACTCCTACGAGCAGTACTTC.

The chain uses TRBV11-2 and TRBJ1-1, with 8 positions matching TRBD1. CDR3 size: 17 residues. Trimming at V came to 0 bases and at J to 5 bases, leaving 11 bases not matched to a gene. Germline V gene lookup returns CDR1 SGHAT and CDR2 FQNNGV. Written as DNA, the CDR3 is TGTGCCAGCAGCTTAGATCGGGCAGGGGGCGTTGGAACTGAAGCTTTCTTT. Its translation is CASSLDRAGGVGTEAFF.

The V gene is TRBV7-6, the J gene TRBJ2-2; TRBD1 matches at 7 bases. CDR3 length: 13 residues. V was clipped by 8 bases and J by 4 bases; unmatched bases: 4. Germline assignment: CDR1 SGHVS and CDR2 FNYEAQ. The CDR3 nucleotides are TGTGCCAGCTCAGGGGGAACCACCGGGGAGCTGTTTTTT. Protein product: CASSGGTTGELFF.

This clone was seen once. The V gene is TRBV6-1, the J gene TRBJ1-6; no clear D. The CDR3 is made up of 16 amino acids. The V and J ends lost 1 base and 9 bases respectively, with 16 bases between them. The V gene's germline CDR1 is MNHNS and CDR2 SASEGT. This chain's CDR3 is CASSEVEDGGPSPLHF. The CDR3 bases are TGTGCCAGCAGTGAAGTTGAGGACGGAGGACCTTCACCCCTCCACTTT.

This chain links TRBV7-9 with TRBJ1-1; D is uncertain. V lost 1 base to trimming and J lost 1 base, with 4 bases between them. Germline V gives CDR1 SEHNR, CDR2 FQNEAQ (reference sequence). The CDR3 length is 13 residues. Written as DNA, the CDR3 is TGTGCCAGCAGCTTAGATCAGAACACTGAAGCTTTCTTT. This sequence encodes CASSLDQNTEAFF.

This clone was observed once. This rearrangement joins TRBV10-3 to TRBJ2-3, with 11 bases that match TRBD2. This CDR3 has 16 residues. The germline V gene encodes CDR1 ENHRY and CDR2 SYGVKD. V trimming: 0 bases; J trimming: 4 bases; junction bases outside the gene matches: 3. This chain's CDR3 is CAISESIAGGADTQYF. The CDR3, as DNA: TGTGCCATCAGTGAGTCGATAGCGGGGGGGGCAGATACGCAGTATTTT.

The V gene is TRBV6-5, the J gene TRBJ1-4, with D possibly matching TRBD1 (6 bases). V was clipped by 0 bases and J by 11 bases, with 19 bases between them. Germline V gene sequence: CDR1 MNHEY, CDR2 SVGAGI. The CDR3 consists of 16 residues. The CDR3 DNA reads as TGTGCCAGCAGTTACTCTCCGGTCGTCAAGGGGGAGAAACTGTTTTTT. Encoded protein: CASSYSPVVKGEKLFF.

This sequence joins TRBV5-1 and TRBJ1-1; D is unresolved. Trimming stripped 0 bases from V and 0 bases from J, with 12 bases between. There are 16 residues in the CDR3. Germline CDR1 is SGHRS and CDR2 is YFSETQ. CDR3: CASSLGPRDMNTEAFF. In DNA form, the CDR3 reads TGCGCCAGCAGCTTGGGGCCGAGAGACATGAACACTGAAGCTTTCTTT. The full variable domain, its missing parts supplied by reference TRBV5-1 and TRBJ1-1, is KAGVTQTPRYLIKTRGQQVTLSCSPISGHRSVSWYQQTPGQGLQFLFEYFSETQRNKGNFPGRFSGRQFSNSRSEMNVSTLELGDSALYLCASSLGPRDMNTEAFFGQGTRLTVV.

This chain joins TRBV19 and TRBJ1-1; D gene ambiguous. CDR1 is LNHDA and CDR2 is SQIVND in the germline V gene (reference sequence). This CDR3 is 13 amino acids long. Trimming removed 6 bases at V and 1 base at J, with 9 bases between. In nucleotides, the CDR3 is TGTGCCAGTAGCTACAGACCGAACACTGAAGCTTTCTTT. Its translation: CASSYRPNTEAFF.

This clone is a singleton in its sample. CDR3 bases: TGTGCCAGCAGCGGTCCGGGTAACTGGGGCTCTGAAGCTTTCTTT. Translation: CASSGPGNWGSEAFF. The chain joins TRBV9 to TRBJ1-1; D might be TRBD1 (5 bases). Germline V gives CDR1 SGDLS, CDR2 YYNGEE. The V and J ends lost 3 bases and 6 bases respectively, with 18 bases between them. The CDR3 runs to 15 residues.

This clone was found once. This rearrangement joins TRBV29-1 to TRBJ2-1; 7 bases map to TRBD2. Germline trimming cut 6 bases from V and 3 bases from J; bases unmatched to any gene: 14. Looked up from germline, CDR1 is SQVTM and CDR2 is ANQGSEA. This CDR3 contains 16 residues. The CDR3 sequence: CSVPEAERGYYNEQFF. DNA for the CDR3: TGCAGCGTGCCCGAGGCCGAGCGGGGATACTACAATGAGCAGTTCTTC.

This clone was observed once. This chain uses TRBV5-1 with TRBJ2-2, with D perhaps TRBD1 (5 bases). The germline V gene has CDR1 SGHRS and CDR2 YFSETQ. The V and J ends lost 4 bases and 1 base respectively, with 11 bases between them. CDR3 size: 15 residues. The CDR3 nucleotides are TGCGCCAGCAGCCCTCGTCAGGGGAACACCGGGGAGCTGTTTTTT. It translates to CASSPRQGNTGELFF.

The chain uses TRBV4-3 and TRBJ1-6; possible D gene TRBD1, 5 bases. The CDR3 extends over 16 amino acids. V was pared by 0 bases and J by 10 bases, with 16 bases between. The germline V gene has CDR1 LGHNA and CDR2 YSLEER. CDR3 nucleotide sequence: TGCGCCAGCAGCCAAGATCTGCAGGGAATTAACTCACCCCTCCACTTT. Translated: CASSQDLQGINSPLHF.

The chain employs TRBV7-8 and TRBJ2-1, with TRBD2 matching over 14 bases. The V segment lost 2 bases and the J segment 12 bases; nucleotides outside the gene matches: 3. The V gene's germline CDR1 is SGHVS and CDR2 FQNEAQ. The CDR3 has 14 amino acids. CDR3 in amino acids: CASSLIGTSGGQFF. The CDR3 DNA is TGTGCCAGCAGCTTAATAGGGACTAGCGGGGGGCAGTTCTTC.

The chain is built from TRBV19 and TRBJ1-4; D not resolved. The CDR3 extends over 11 amino acids. V lost 7 bases, J lost 8 bases, and 8 bases lay in between. Germline V gene lookup returns CDR1 LNHDA and CDR2 SQIVND (reference sequence). The CDR3 DNA reads as TGTGCCAGTAAGGAGAGGGAAAAACTGTTTTTT. This codes for CASKEREKLFF.

The chain is built from TRBV27 and TRBJ1-3; 11 bases agree with TRBD1. Germline V gene data show CDR1 as MNHEY and CDR2 as SMNVEV (reference sequence). There are 16 residues in the CDR3. Trimming cost V 4 bases and J 2 bases; bases outside gene matches: 4. The CDR3 nucleotides read TGTGCCAGCAGTTCCCGGACAGGGGGCACTGGAAACACCATATATTTT. Encoded protein: CASSSRTGGTGNTIYF.

V gene TRBV6-5 combines with J gene TRBJ1-1; TRBD1 might be the D (6 bases). Germline V gene data show CDR1 as MNHEY and CDR2 as SVGAGI. The CDR3 covers 14 residues. V gave up 7 bases and J gave up 1 base, with 13 bases separating them. In DNA, the CDR3 is TGTGCCAGCATTATGACAGGCGGGAACACTGAAGCTTTCTTT. Encoded protein: CASIMTGGNTEAFF.